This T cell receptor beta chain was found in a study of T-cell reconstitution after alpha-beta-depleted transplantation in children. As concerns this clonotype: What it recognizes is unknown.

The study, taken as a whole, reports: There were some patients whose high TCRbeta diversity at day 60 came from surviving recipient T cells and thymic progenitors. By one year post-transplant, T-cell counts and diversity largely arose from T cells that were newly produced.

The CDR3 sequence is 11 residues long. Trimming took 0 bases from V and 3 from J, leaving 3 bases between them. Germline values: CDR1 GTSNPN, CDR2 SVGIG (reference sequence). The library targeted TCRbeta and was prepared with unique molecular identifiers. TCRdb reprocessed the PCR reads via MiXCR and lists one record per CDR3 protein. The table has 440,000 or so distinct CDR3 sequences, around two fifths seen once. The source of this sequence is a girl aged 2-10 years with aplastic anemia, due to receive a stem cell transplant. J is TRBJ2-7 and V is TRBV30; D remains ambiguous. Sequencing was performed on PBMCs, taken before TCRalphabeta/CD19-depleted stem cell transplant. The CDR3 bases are TGTGCCTGGAGTGTCCTCTACGAGCAGTACTTC. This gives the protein CAWSVLYEQYF.